A single sample is the source of the 10 T cell receptor beta chains below, sequenced in a study of tumour-infiltrating T cells in Burkitt lymphoma. Method: immunoSEQ multiplex PCR; TCRdb's copy keeps in-frame clones and lacks some. The sample has some 1,400 clones; roughly 13% are singletons. The sample consisted of tumor tissue. The receptors were gathered from a human donor with Burkitt lymphoma.

The chain has TRBV9 and TRBJ1-1; possibly TRBD1 for D (6 bases). This CDR3 has 13 residues. Trimming stripped 3 bases from V and 5 bases from J, with 11 bases between. The germline CDR1 and CDR2 sequences are SGDLS and YYNGEE. The CDR3 DNA follows: TGTGCCAGCAGCGCCTTACAGGGAACTGAAGCTTTCTTT. Translated, it gives CASSALQGTEAFF.

This chain connects TRBV4-3 to TRBJ1-1, with unresolved D. The CDR3 spans 14 residues. V gave up 1 base and J gave up 1 base, with 7 bases separating them. Germline CDR1 and CDR2: LGHNA and YSLEER. The CDR3 loop reads CASSQGIRNTEAFF. The CDR3 nucleotides are TGCGCCAGCAGCCAAGGGATACGGAACACTGAAGCTTTCTTT.

This clone was detected a few times. For the CDR3, the DNA is TGTGCCAGCAGTTTTGAGATTATGGGAGGAGGTGCCTATGGCTACACCTTC. Amino acid sequence: CASSFEIMGGGAYGYTF. The V gene is TRBV28, the J gene TRBJ1-2; D not certain. CDR1 and CDR2 (germline): MDHEN, SYDVKM. The CDR3 has 17 residues. V lost 3 bases and J 4 bases, leaving 21 bases between the germline ends.

V is TRBV29-1 and J is TRBJ1-2; D call uncertain. Trimming took 4 bases from V and 0 from J, leaving 6 bases between them. Germline V gene sequence: CDR1 SQVTM, CDR2 ANQGSEA. The length of the CDR3 is 12 residues. For the CDR3, the DNA is TGCAGCGTTGGTTCGGCTAACTATGGCTACACCTTC. It is translated as CSVGSANYGYTF.

CDR3 sequence reads: CASSQLVPRGDEAFF. The CDR3 DNA reads TGCGCCAGCAGCCAACTCGTACCCCGGGGGGATGAAGCTTTCTTT. The rearrangement uses TRBV4-1 and TRBJ1-1; weak D call: TRBD1 (5 bases). The CDR3 spans 15 residues. Trimming shortened V by 2 bases and J by 7 bases, and 17 bases separated the two germline ends. Germline CDR1 MGHRA, CDR2 YSYEKL.

The rearrangement joins TRBV11-2 to TRBJ2-6; no reliable D call. Trimming took 2 bases from V and 1 from J, leaving 3 bases between them. From germline, CDR1 is SGHAT and CDR2 FQNNGV. This CDR3 contains 14 residues. CDR3 residues: CASSLQSGANVLTF. CDR3 nucleotides: TGTGCCAGCAGCTTACAGTCTGGGGCCAACGTCCTGACTTTC.

The CDR3 coding sequence is TGTGCCAGCAGCTCGGGGGTAAGTCAGCCCCAGCATTTT. Its translation is CASSSGVSQPQHF. The chain is built from TRBV7-2 and TRBJ1-5, with D perhaps matching TRBD1 (5 bases). Looked up from germline, CDR1 is SGHTA and CDR2 is FQGNSA. The V and J ends lost 4 bases and 6 bases respectively, with 10 bases between them. The CDR3 is 13 amino acids.

V gene TRBV9 combines with J gene TRBJ2-3, with D tentatively TRBD1 or TRBD2 (7 bases each). The CDR3 contains 16 residues. Between the trimmed V and J ends, which lost 0 bases and 7 bases, there was a span of 18 bases. The germline CDR1 and CDR2 sequences are SGDLS and YYNGEE. In nucleotides, the CDR3 is TGTGCCAGCAGCGTAGGTTCAGGGGGGGGCCAGAATACGCAGTATTTT. It codes for CASSVGSGGGQNTQYF.

This clone was recorded a few times. V gene TRBV5-4 combines with J gene TRBJ2-3; 11 bases match TRBD2. The CDR3 runs to 16 residues. The germline V gene encodes CDR1 SGHNT and CDR2 YYREEE (reference sequence). V lost 0 bases, J lost 5 bases, and 5 bases stayed unmatched. CDR3 loop: CASSLDLAGGVDTQYF. The CDR3 nucleotides are TGTGCCAGCAGCTTGGATCTAGCGGGGGGTGTAGATACGCAGTATTTT.

A few counts support this clone. The V call is TRBV9, the J call TRBJ1-4; D is uncertain. There are 17 residues in the CDR3. Germline V CDR1 and CDR2: SGDLS, YYNGEE. V lost 4 bases and J lost 1, with 17 bases in between. CDR3 sequence reads: CASSLFGGPGTNEKLFF. The CDR3 nucleotides read TGTGCCAGCAGCCTTTTTGGAGGGCCGGGAACTAATGAAAAACTGTTTTTT.